Presented here are 22 T cell receptor beta chains from one specimen sequenced in a study of T-cell memory formation after mild COVID-19. TCRdb reanalysed the 5' RACE reads using MiXCR and keeps one entry per CDR3 protein. Here the sample spans over 400,000 distinct CDR3 sequences, about 25% being singletons. The sample comprised PBMCs or a T cell subset sorted from them (not recorded which). These receptors came from an adult woman who had mild COVID-19 (a few samples of this study predate the infection). Cell type and time point are not known.

The chain combines TRBV27 with TRBJ2-6; maybe TRBD1 (5 bases). Germline V gives CDR1 MNHEY, CDR2 SMNVEV (reference sequence). The germline V and J ends were trimmed by 6 bases and 0 bases, with 9 bases remaining between them. The CDR3 totals 15 residues. CDR3 amino acids: CASRMTVSGANVLTF. The CDR3 bases are TGTGCCAGCAGGATGACAGTCTCTGGGGCCAACGTCCTGACTTTC.

The V and J genes are TRBV24-1 and TRBJ2-2; D remains unclear. Germline loops: CDR1 KGHDR, CDR2 SFDVKD. Trimming pared 0 bases from V and 7 bases from J, leaving 5 bases between. This CDR3 region has 13 residues. CDR3 sequence: CATSDLISGELFF. The CDR3 DNA reads as TGTGCCACCAGTGATTTGATAAGCGGGGAGCTGTTTTTT.

This clonotype has only a few counts. V usage is TRBV7-2 and J usage is TRBJ2-5, with 7 bases identical to TRBD2. This CDR3 is built from 13 residues. With V trimmed by 3 bases and J by 5 bases, 3 bases remained unmatched. Germline V gives CDR1 SGHTA, CDR2 FQGNSA. The CDR3 sequence: CASSFSGWETQYF. For the CDR3, the DNA is TGTGCCAGCAGCTTTAGCGGGTGGGAGACCCAGTACTTC.

In this sample, this clonotype turned up a few times. This chain connects TRBV5-1 to TRBJ1-2; D remains unclear. V lost 3 bases, J lost 3 bases, and 9 bases lay in between. CDR1 and CDR2 (germline): SGHRS, YFSETQ. The CDR3 runs to 13 residues. This CDR3 reads CASSSDTYYGYTF. For the CDR3, the DNA is TGCGCCAGCAGCTCCGACACTTACTATGGCTACACCTTC. Looking up the rest from reference TRBV5-1 and TRBJ1-2 gives the full variable domain: KAGVTQTPRYLIKTRGQQVTLSCSPISGHRSVSWYQQTPGQGLQFLFEYFSETQRNKGNFPGRFSGRQFSNSRSEMNVSTLELGDSALYLCASSSDTYYGYTFGSGTRLTVV.

This chain uses TRBV4-1 with TRBJ2-1, with D perhaps TRBD2 (5 bases). The CDR3 spans 11 residues. In germline, CDR1 is MGHRA, CDR2 YSYEKL. V was cut by 3 bases and J by 10 bases, with 7 bases left in between. As DNA, the CDR3 is TGCGCCAGCAGCCACCGGGGAGAGCAGTTCTTC. Its protein product is CASSHRGEQFF.

The V gene is TRBV9, the J gene TRBJ2-1, with 8 bases that match TRBD2. The CDR3 loop spans 15 amino acids. Germline CDR1 reads SGDLS; CDR2 reads YYNGEE. With V trimmed by 1 base and J by 5 bases, 5 bases remained unmatched. The CDR3 DNA is TGTGCCAGCAGCGTACACGGGGGGGCAAACAATGAGCAGTTCTTC. Its protein product is CASSVHGGANNEQFF.

The gene calls are TRBV29-1 and TRBJ2-7; 9 bases fit TRBD1. CDR1 is SQVTM and CDR2 is ANQGSEA in the germline V gene. The CDR3 loop spans 13 amino acids. The V segment lost 7 bases and the J segment 2 bases; nucleotides outside the gene matches: 6. The CDR3 DNA sequence: TGCAGCGCATCACAGGGGGCCCCCTACGAGCAGTACTTC. This translates into CSASQGAPYEQYF.

The rearrangement links TRBV4-1 to TRBJ2-3; 8 nucleotides agree with TRBD2. V dropped 1 base and J dropped 2; count of bases not matched to a gene: 5. There are 16 residues in the CDR3. The germline gives CDR1 MGHRA, CDR2 YSYEKL. The chain's CDR3 is CASSQVSGGYTDTQYF. CDR3 nucleotide sequence: TGCGCCAGCAGCCAAGTAAGCGGGGGCTACACAGATACGCAGTATTTT.

This clonotype was seen ten or more times. This chain links TRBV5-1 with TRBJ2-2, with TRBD1 identical over 8 bases. The CDR3 is 15 amino acids. CDR1 is SGHRS, CDR2 YFSETQ, per germline. V was pared by 5 bases and J by 4 bases, with 7 bases of the junction left unmatched. CDR3: CASRPQGARTGELFF. The CDR3 coding sequence is TGCGCCAGCAGACCCCAGGGGGCACGCACCGGGGAGCTGTTTTTT.

This clonotype was counted ten times or more. This chain uses TRBV20-1 with TRBJ1-1; D not resolved. CDR1 is DFQATT, CDR2 SNEGSKA, per germline (reference sequence). This CDR3 spans 13 amino acids. Trimming left V 1 base short and J 0 bases short, with 6 bases between. Here the CDR3 reads CSARAGLNTEAFF. In DNA, the CDR3 is TGCAGTGCTAGAGCTGGACTGAACACTGAAGCTTTCTTT.

This clonotype appeared a few times. This rearrangement joins TRBV20-1 to TRBJ1-2; a possible D gene is TRBD1 (5 bases). The V end lost 6 bases, the J end lost 6 bases, and 17 bases lay between the germline ends. The CDR3 contains 13 residues. The V gene's germline CDR1 is DFQATT and CDR2 SNEGSKA (reference sequence). The CDR3 loop is CSAPSIPGNGYTF. The CDR3, as DNA: TGCAGTGCGCCATCAATTCCAGGGAATGGCTACACCTTC.

This clonotype was counted at least ten times. The genes are TRBV5-1 and TRBJ2-5, with D possibly matching TRBD2 (6 bases). The CDR3 contains 13 residues. Trimming left V 1 base short and J 3 bases short, with 7 bases between. CDR1 is SGHRS and CDR2 is YFSETQ in the germline V gene. The CDR3 sequence: CASSLQREETQYF. The CDR3 bases are TGCGCCAGCAGCTTGCAGCGGGAAGAGACCCAGTACTTC.

In this sample, this clonotype turned up a few times. The chain uses TRBV24-1 and TRBJ2-5, with 8 positions matching TRBD1. Germline V gene data show CDR1 as KGHDR and CDR2 as SFDVKD. V was clipped by 4 bases and J by 5 bases; unmatched bases: 5. CDR3 size: 14 residues. The chain's CDR3 is CATSDRQGPETQYF. CDR3 sequence (DNA): TGTGCCACCAGTGACCGACAGGGGCCGGAGACCCAGTACTTC.

The chain has TRBV7-2 and TRBJ1-2, with D possibly matching TRBD1 (6 bases). CDR3 length: 13 residues. Deletions cut 2 bases from V and 8 bases from J, with 12 bases between. The germline V gene encodes CDR1 SGHTA and CDR2 FQGNSA. The CDR3 bases are TGTGCCAGCAGCTTACCGGGGGCTAGGGGCTACACCTTC. Translating it yields CASSLPGARGYTF.

This clonotype was counted only a few times. The rearrangement joins TRBV5-1 to TRBJ2-3, with a possible D match to TRBD2 (5 bases). With 0 bases removed from V and 2 bases from J, the gap between germline ends came to 13 bases. CDR3 size: 16 residues. Germline assignment: CDR1 SGHRS and CDR2 YFSETQ. The CDR3 DNA reads as TGCGCCAGCAGCTTGGTGCGGGCCCTTCCCACAGATACGCAGTATTTT. Translation: CASSLVRALPTDTQYF.

The chain links TRBV12-3 or TRBV12-4 to TRBJ2-7, with D possibly being TRBD2 (7 bases). This CDR3 is 15 amino acids long. V shed 4 bases and J shed 2 bases, with 15 bases lying between them. The CDR3 nucleotides read TGTGCCAGCAGTTCGCCGCGGGGGCCCCCCTACGAGCAGTACTTC. Its translation: CASSSPRGPPYEQYF.

This clonotype was seen a few times. The chain has TRBV5-1 and TRBJ2-5; tentatively, D is TRBD2 (6 bases). This CDR3 has 13 residues. Germline loops: CDR1 SGHRS, CDR2 YFSETQ. The V and J ends lost 1 base and 7 bases respectively, with 11 bases between them. The CDR3 reads CASSLIQGGTQYF. As DNA, the CDR3 is TGCGCCAGCAGCTTGATCCAGGGAGGGACCCAGTACTTC.

The V gene is TRBV5-1, the J gene TRBJ1-2, with TRBD1 identical over 8 bases. In germline, CDR1 is SGHRS, CDR2 YFSETQ. CDR3 length: 14 amino acids. V trimming: 4 bases; J trimming: 7 bases; junction bases outside the gene matches: 9. This CDR3 is CASSPDREWGGYTF. The CDR3 DNA follows: TGCGCCAGCAGCCCGGACAGGGAATGGGGTGGCTACACCTTC. The variable domain in full, completed from reference TRBV5-1 and TRBJ1-2, reads KAGVTQTPRYLIKTRGQQVTLSCSPISGHRSVSWYQQTPGQGLQFLFEYFSETQRNKGNFPGRFSGRQFSNSRSEMNVSTLELGDSALYLCASSPDREWGGYTFGSGTRLTVV.

This clonotype has just a few counts. The CDR3 spells CASSLNPSYEQYF. The CDR3 bases are TGTGCCAGCAGCTTAAACCCCTCCTACGAGCAGTACTTC. V usage is TRBV7-6 and J usage is TRBJ2-7, with D uncertain. There are 13 residues in the CDR3. Germline loops: CDR1 SGHVS, CDR2 FNYEAQ. Trimming shortened V by 2 bases and J by 0 bases, and 5 bases separated the two germline ends. The full variable domain, rest sourced from reference TRBV7-6 and TRBJ2-7, is GAGVSQSPRYKVTKRGQDVALRCDPISGHVSLYWYRQALGQGPEFLTYFNYEAQQDKSGLPNDRFSAERPEGSISTLTIQRTEQRDSAMYRCASSLNPSYEQYFGPGTRLTVT.

This chain uses TRBV3-1 with TRBJ2-7; D ambiguous. CDR1 and CDR2 (germline): LGHDT, YNNKEL (reference sequence). Between the trimmed V and J ends, which lost 1 base and 6 bases, there was a span of 13 bases. The CDR3 contains 14 residues. The CDR3 DNA is TGTGCCAGCAGCCAAGGTACTTATTCCGGCGAGCAGTACTTC. It encodes CASSQGTYSGEQYF.

This chain joins TRBV7-2 and TRBJ2-7, with 7 positions matching TRBD2. This CDR3 region has 13 residues. Per germline, CDR1 SGHTA and CDR2 FQGNSA. The V and J ends lost 8 bases and 6 bases, in that order; junction bases with no gene match: 10. For the CDR3, the DNA is TGTGCCAGCCAGGGCGGGAGTAAGTTCGAGCAGTACTTC. Amino acids: CASQGGSKFEQYF.

This clonotype appeared a few times. V usage is TRBV4-3 and J usage is TRBJ2-7, with 8 bases identical to TRBD2. This CDR3 spans 16 amino acids. V trimming: 3 bases; J trimming: 2 bases; junction bases outside the gene matches: 9. Germline-derived CDR1 and CDR2 are LGHNA and YSLEER. CDR3 sequence: CASSQTSGSQTYEQYF. DNA for the CDR3: TGCGCCAGCAGCCAGACCAGCGGGAGTCAAACCTACGAGCAGTACTTC.